This entry describes one T cell receptor beta chain. Its target is unknown. This entry comes from a study of regulatory T cells in long-lasting Graves disease. Study-level information: New Graves' disease cases had less than 3 months of antithyroid drugs. Findings of the study overall: Sample size was small, which may have lowered accuracy.

Regarding time point: newly diagnosed GD, antithyroid drugs for less than 3 months. PBMC RNA was the source of the TCR library. Arm-PCR with iRepertoire HTBI primers amplified the CDR3 regions for these TCR beta libraries. TCRdb ran MiXCR on the multiplex PCR reads and lists one entry per CDR3 protein. The sample lists about 430,000 distinct CDR3 sequences, 15% occurring once. Germline CDR1 reads LNHDA; CDR2 reads SQIVND (reference sequence). This CDR3 is 15 amino acids long. After removal of 5 bases from V and 2 bases from J, the junction contained 5 bases not matched to a gene. The same sample was also used in a study of T cells in Graves' hyperthyroidism and ophthalmopathy. That work contributes: Each diagnosis drew on symptoms, thyroxine, TRAb, thyroid ultrasound and orbital computed tomography findings. The HTBI primer set served for first-round RT-PCR of the TCR CDR3.

The sample consisted of peripheral blood mononuclear cells (PBMCs), taken at new diagnosis, from a patient treated with antithyroid drugs. The receptor was isolated from a woman aged 35 to 49 with Graves disease. This chain uses TRBV19 with TRBJ2-3; the match to TRBD2 covers 9 bases. CDR3 protein: CASSLLAGFTDTQYF. As DNA, the CDR3 is TGTGCCAGTAGTTTGCTAGCGGGATTCACAGATACGCAGTATTTT.